These 32 T cell receptor beta chains originate from one sample sequenced in a study of blood T cells in healthy people across ages. The authors ran a second PCR of roughly 6 to 11 cycles using a sample-barcoded 5' primer and a J-beta primer mix. Each CDR3 protein is one row after TCRdb ran MiXCR on the 5' RACE reads. Of about 780,000 distinct CDR3 sequences in the sample, about 47% were seen once. Specimen: blood. Receptors originate from an elderly man in good health.

This clonotype was detected only a few times. The chain links TRBV15 to TRBJ2-5; D is unclear. Germline-derived CDR1 and CDR2 are LNHNV and YYDKDF (reference sequence). Trimming stripped 3 bases from V and 2 bases from J, with 13 bases between. The CDR3 totals 15 residues. The CDR3 region has the DNA TGTGCCACCAGCAGGGGGATTGGGGTACAAGAGACCCAGTACTTC. As protein: CATSRGIGVQETQYF. Looking up the rest from reference TRBV15 and TRBJ2-5 gives the full variable domain: DAMVIQNPRYQVTQFGKPVTLSCSQTLNHNVMYWYQQKSSQAPKLLFHYYDKDFNNEADTPDNFQSRRPNTSFCFLDIRSPGLGDTAMYLCATSRGIGVQETQYFGPGTRLLVL.

V is TRBV28 and J is TRBJ2-4; D call uncertain. The J call may be wrong; the DNA end is better matched by TRBJ2-7. Per the germline V gene, CDR1 is MDHEN and CDR2 is SYDVKM. This CDR3 region has 17 residues. The CDR3: CASSSRGSEPSFYEQYF. The DNA for the CDR3 is TGTGCCAGCAGTTCCAGAGGATCAGAGCCATCCTTCTACGAGCAGTACTTC.

This clonotype was seen only a few times. For the CDR3, the DNA is TGTGCCAGCAGCTTTCGGTCTCGCGCGACCTCGCAGTATTTT. Residues: CASSFRSRATSQYF. V is TRBV11-3 and J is TRBJ2-3; D is undetermined. Germline V gene sequence: CDR1 SGHNT, CDR2 YENEEA. Trimming took 3 bases from V and 10 from J, leaving 17 bases between them. The CDR3 runs 14 residues.

As to this clonotype: This may be a read error: a much more frequent sequence differs by one nucleotide. V and J are TRBV18 and TRBJ2-4; maybe TRBD1 (5 bases). This CDR3 is built from 12 residues. Germline V gives CDR1 KGHSH, CDR2 LQKENI. This CDR3 is CASSLDSPEQCF. The CDR3 DNA reads TGTGCCAGCTCACTCGACAGTCCCGAGCAGTGCTTC.

The chain recombines TRBV3-1 with TRBJ1-5; D remains unclear. CDR1 and CDR2 (germline): LGHDT, YNNKEL (reference sequence). The CDR3 is 14 amino acids. Trimming took 5 bases from V and 2 from J, leaving 10 bases between them. In DNA, the CDR3 is TGTGCCAGCAGCGCACCAGGTGGCAATCAGCCCCAGCATTTT. It encodes CASSAPGGNQPQHF.

The gene calls are TRBV27 and TRBJ1-1; D is perhaps TRBD1 (6 bases). Trimming removed 6 bases from V and 0 bases from J, with 14 bases in between. Germline CDR1 and CDR2: MNHEY and SMNVEV (reference sequence). The CDR3 runs 15 residues. Here the CDR3 reads CASRSPRGLNTEAFF. The CDR3 region has the DNA TGTGCCAGCAGATCACCGCGGGGGCTGAACACTGAAGCTTTCTTT.

The CDR3 DNA reads as TGTGCCAGCAGCTCCCGTGGGGGAGGGGAGACCCAGTACTTC. It yields the protein CASSSRGGGETQYF. The chain employs TRBV7-2 and TRBJ2-5; 7 bases match TRBD2. In germline, CDR1 is SGHTA, CDR2 FQGNSA. V lost 4 bases, J lost 5 bases, and 7 bases stayed unmatched. CDR3 length: 14 residues.

The chain recombines TRBV7-2 with TRBJ2-1, with 7 bases fitting TRBD1. Gene TRBJ2-7 matches the end of the DNA better, so the J call may be wrong. CDR1 is SGHTA, CDR2 FQGNSA, per germline. The CDR3 runs to 16 residues. The CDR3 nucleotides read TGTGCCAGCAGCTCGCAGGGACAGACAGCCTACAATGAGCAGTACTTC. Residues: CASSSQGQTAYNEQYF.

The V gene is TRBV12-3 or TRBV12-4, the J gene TRBJ1-5; D remains ambiguous. The ends were cut back, 3 bases at V and 1 base at J, with 13 bases in the middle. The CDR3 length is 16 residues. CDR3 sequence: CASSLAPPLSNQPQHF. CDR3 coding DNA: TGTGCCAGCAGTTTGGCACCACCGTTAAGCAATCAGCCCCAGCATTTT.

The J gene is TRBJ2-1, the V gene TRBV29-1; D assignment may be TRBD1 or TRBD2 (5 bases each). The CDR3 runs 15 residues. Looked up from germline, CDR1 is SQVTM and CDR2 is ANQGSEA. The germline V and J ends were trimmed by 4 bases and 6 bases, with 19 bases remaining between them. CDR3: CSVVSGDRKSNEQFF. The DNA of the CDR3 is TGCAGCGTTGTAAGTGGGGACCGAAAGTCCAATGAGCAGTTCTTC.

This chain joins TRBV12-3 or TRBV12-4 and TRBJ2-1, with a possible D match to TRBD2 (6 bases). The CDR3 spans 14 residues. The V gene lost 6 bases and the J gene lost 5 bases, with 14 bases spanning the gap. CDR3 nucleotide sequence: TGTGCCAGCAGACCCCGACTAGTGGACAATGAGCAGTTCTTC. Translation gives CASRPRLVDNEQFF.

The chain carries TRBV4-1 and TRBJ2-7, with D unclear. The V end was cut by 1 base, the J end by 3 bases, with 16 bases between. Germline V gives CDR1 MGHRA, CDR2 YSYEKL. The CDR3 is 16 amino acids. CDR3 region: CASSQGGSGSFYEQYF. For the CDR3, the DNA is TGCGCCAGCAGCCAAGGAGGCTCTGGCAGCTTCTACGAGCAGTACTTC.

This clonotype was counted many times. The genes are TRBV5-1 and TRBJ2-1, with D maybe TRBD2 (6 bases). The CDR3 is 15 amino acids. V was cut by 5 bases and J by 6 bases, with 18 bases left in between. Germline assignment: CDR1 SGHRS and CDR2 YFSETQ. This CDR3 is CASRGLALGGNEQFF. CDR3 in DNA: TGCGCCAGCAGGGGTCTGGCTTTGGGGGGCAATGAGCAGTTCTTC.

This CDR3 reads CASSSPEGLQETQYF. The CDR3 DNA follows: TGTGCCAGCAGCTCTCCAGAGGGCCTCCAAGAGACCCAGTACTTC. The rearrangement joins TRBV7-9 to TRBJ2-5; D possibly corresponds to TRBD2 (5 bases). Trimming cost V 4 bases and J 1 base, with 13 bases left between them. Germline lookup yields CDR1 SEHNR and CDR2 FQNEAQ (reference sequence). CDR3 length: 15 residues.

This clonotype was observed a few times. The CDR3 coding sequence is TGCAGTGCCGCGGACAGGCTGAACACTGAAGCTTTCTTT. Residues: CSAADRLNTEAFF. The V and J genes are TRBV20-1 and TRBJ1-1, with TRBD1 matching over 7 bases. The CDR3 totals 13 residues. Trimming removed 6 bases from V and 0 bases from J; junction bases left unmatched: 4. Per the germline V gene, CDR1 is DFQATT and CDR2 is SNEGSKA (reference sequence).

The sample holds a few counts of this clonotype. The chain recombines TRBV20-1 with TRBJ2-7; 7 bases match TRBD1. The CDR3 runs 13 residues. Germline CDR1 is DFQATT and CDR2 is SNEGSKA (reference sequence). The ends lost 3 bases at V and 2 bases at J; junction bases unmatched: 4. The CDR3 here is CSASWDRAYEQYF. DNA for the CDR3: TGCAGTGCTAGTTGGGACAGAGCCTACGAGCAGTACTTC.

V gene TRBV2 combines with J gene TRBJ2-1; the match to TRBD2 covers 8 bases. There are 13 residues in the CDR3. Germline loops: CDR1 SNHLY, CDR2 FYNNEI. V shed 9 bases and J 0 bases; nucleotides not matched to a gene: 1. In nucleotides, the CDR3 is TGTGCCAGGGGGACTAGCTCCTACAATGAGCAGTTCTTC. It codes for CARGTSSYNEQFF. The full variable domain, with the rest looked up from reference TRBV2 and TRBJ2-1, is EPEVTQTPSHQVTQMGQEVILRCVPISNHLYFYWYRQILGQKVEFLVSFYNNEISEKSEIFDDQFSVERPDGSNFTLKIRSTKLEDSAMYFCARGTSSYNEQFFGPGTRLTVL.

This clonotype was observed a few times. This chain connects TRBV19 to TRBJ2-7; the D gene is possibly TRBD1 (5 bases). Germline V lookup: CDR1 LNHDA, CDR2 SQIVND (reference sequence). This CDR3 spans 14 amino acids. Trimming removed 2 bases at V and 1 base at J, with 9 bases between. Here the CDR3 reads CASSIYAGSYEQYF. The CDR3 nucleotides are TGTGCCAGTAGTATATACGCAGGGTCCTACGAGCAGTACTTC.

This clonotype was detected only a few times. This CDR3 is CASTTWREVYNEQFF. As DNA, the CDR3 is TGTGCCAGCACAACTTGGCGGGAGGTTTACAATGAGCAGTTCTTC. V gene TRBV28 combines with J gene TRBJ2-1; 8 bases match TRBD2. The V segment lost 7 bases and the J segment 4 bases; nucleotides outside the gene matches: 9. The CDR3 covers 15 residues. Germline lookup yields CDR1 MDHEN and CDR2 SYDVKM.

The chain uses TRBV29-1 and TRBJ2-7; D may match TRBD1 or TRBD2 (5 bases each). The CDR3 covers 14 residues. The germline V and J ends were trimmed by 7 bases and 1 base, with 17 bases remaining between them. The germline gives CDR1 SQVTM, CDR2 ANQGSEA. The CDR3 reads CSASSGTLSYEQYF. The CDR3 nucleotides read TGCAGCGCCTCATCCGGGACGTTATCCTACGAGCAGTACTTC.

V usage is TRBV25-1 and J usage is TRBJ2-5, with TRBD2 as a possible D gene (5 bases). Germline CDR1 MGHDK, CDR2 SYGVNS. Trimming left V 2 bases short and J 7 bases short, with 8 bases between. The CDR3 extends over 12 amino acids. CDR3 loop: CASSEGGGTQYF. The CDR3 DNA sequence: TGTGCCAGCAGTGAAGGCGGAGGGACCCAGTACTTC.

This clonotype has only a few counts. The rearrangement uses TRBV29-1 and TRBJ2-5, with 10 bases that match TRBD2. This CDR3 is 13 amino acids long. Germline-derived CDR1 and CDR2 are SQVTM and ANQGSEA. V lost 5 bases to trimming and J lost 5 bases; unmatched junction nucleotides: 5. The CDR3 sequence: CSVQREGGETQYF. The CDR3 nucleotides are TGCAGCGTTCAGCGGGAGGGGGGTGAGACCCAGTACTTC.

V usage is TRBV7-3 and J usage is TRBJ2-1; 8 bases map to TRBD2. The CDR3 loop spans 15 amino acids. Trimming removed 0 bases from V and 7 bases from J; junction bases left unmatched: 5. Germline V CDR1 and CDR2: SGHTA, FQGTGA. The chain's CDR3 is CASSLTGLGENEQFF. DNA for the CDR3: TGTGCCAGCAGCTTAACGGGACTAGGGGAGAATGAGCAGTTCTTC.

The chain employs TRBV4-2 and TRBJ2-2; a possible D gene is TRBD2 (6 bases). Germline CDR1 is LGHNA and CDR2 is YNFKEQ. The V end lost 0 bases, the J end lost 4 bases, and 9 bases lay between the germline ends. CDR3 length equals 15 residues. The DNA of the CDR3 is TGTGCCAGCAGCCAAGAGTACGGGGGCACCGGGGAGCTGTTTTTT. It encodes CASSQEYGGTGELFF.

The chain couples TRBV29-1 to TRBJ2-1; D possibly uses TRBD1 or TRBD2 (5 bases each). V was clipped by 2 bases and J by 0 bases, with 11 bases between them. Germline V CDR1 and CDR2: SQVTM, ANQGSEA. There are 15 residues in the CDR3. CDR3 amino acids: CSVELGAGSYNEQFF. The DNA of the CDR3 is TGCAGCGTTGAACTTGGGGCGGGCTCCTACAATGAGCAGTTCTTC.

In this sample, this clonotype turned up once. The chain carries TRBV7-2 and TRBJ2-3; no clear D gene. V was trimmed by 5 bases and J by 4 bases, leaving 13 bases between them. This CDR3 contains 14 residues. From germline, CDR1 is SGHTA and CDR2 FQGNSA. The CDR3 spells CASSPSPSADTQYF. The CDR3 DNA follows: TGTGCCAGCAGCCCCAGCCCCAGCGCAGATACGCAGTATTTT.

Notes on this clonotype: A much larger clone lies a single base off, so this may be a read error. The J gene is TRBJ2-1, the V gene TRBV10-3, with 11 bases fitting TRBD2. TRBJ2-7 explains the end of the DNA better; the J call may be wrong. The CDR3 covers 16 residues. Germline V gives CDR1 ENHRY, CDR2 SYGVKD. The CDR3 DNA sequence: TGTGCCATCGGTTTTACTAGCGGGAGTTCCTACAATGAGCAGTACTTC. It is translated as CAIGFTSGSSYNEQYF.

The chain combines TRBV25-1 with TRBJ2-3; D is unresolved. V was trimmed by 4 bases and J by 4 bases, leaving 9 bases between them. In germline, CDR1 is MGHDK, CDR2 SYGVNS. The CDR3 contains 13 residues. CDR3 sequence reads: CASSVAFSDTQYF. As DNA, the CDR3 is TGTGCCAGCAGTGTCGCATTCTCAGATACGCAGTATTTT.

Concerning this clonotype: A much larger clone lies a single base off, so this may be a read error. The V call is TRBV20-1, the J call TRBJ1-5, with D unresolved. Trimming stripped 6 bases from V and 5 bases from J, with 14 bases between. The CDR3 runs to 13 residues. Per the germline V gene, CDR1 is DFQATT and CDR2 is SNEGSKA (reference sequence). The CDR3: CSAAGGGDQPQHF. CDR3 DNA sequence: TGCAGTGCCGCCGGAGGTGGGGATCAGCCCCAGCATTTT.

The V call is TRBV10-3, the J call TRBJ1-2; 9 bases map to TRBD1. V gave up 6 bases and J gave up 2 bases; unmatched junction bases: 13. CDR3 size: 17 residues. CDR1 is ENHRY and CDR2 is SYGVKD in the germline V gene. CDR3 residues: CAIRSGTGNSFNYGYTF. The CDR3 coding sequence is TGTGCCATCAGATCCGGGACAGGGAATAGTTTCAACTATGGCTACACCTTC.

As for this clonotype: Its ends do not fully match the called genes, so a read error is possible. V gene TRBV5-6 combines with J gene TRBJ2-1, with 8 bases aligning to TRBD2. This CDR3 has 13 residues. Germline V gene data show CDR1 as SGHDT and CDR2 as YYEEEE. In nucleotides, the CDR3 is TGTGCCGGCAGCTTGGTTCGGGAGGGGTCACTGTTCTTC. This translates into CAGSLVREGSLFF.

The chain uses TRBV20-1 and TRBJ2-5; 7 bases fit TRBD2. There are 15 residues in the CDR3. Trimming at V came to 5 bases and at J to 1 base, leaving 10 bases not matched to a gene. The V gene's germline CDR1 is DFQATT and CDR2 SNEGSKA (reference sequence). This CDR3 is CSAPFFAGAQETQYF. The DNA of the CDR3 is TGCAGTGCTCCCTTCTTTGCGGGAGCCCAAGAGACCCAGTACTTC.